The subject of this entry is one T cell receptor beta chain. The repertoire was sequenced with immunoSEQ multiplex PCR; TCRdb's copy has only in-frame clones and lacks some. The data contain some 300,000 clones, 90% of them singletons. The V segment lost 6 bases and the J segment 2 bases; nucleotides outside the gene matches: 9. The V gene's germline CDR1 is MDHEN and CDR2 SYDVKM. The CDR3 spans 15 residues. This record belongs to a study of blood T cell repertoires in COVID-19. This chain links TRBV28 with TRBJ2-7, with 8 bases fitting TRBD2. The material sequenced was peripheral blood. The receptor was isolated from a woman aged 40 to 50 with COVID-19, enrolled during active disease. The CDR3 bases are TGTGCCAGCAGCCGCCGACTAGCGCGTGCCTACGAGCAGTACTTC. Protein product: CASSRRLARAYEQYF.